The 20 T cell receptor beta chains given below trace back to one sample, sequenced in a study of human T cells and chemical hapten exposure. Time point given: pre-sensitization, week 0. The treatment denotes: therapeutic diphenylcyclopropenone sensitization with weekly scalp DPC. TCRdb analysed the RACE reads with MiXCR anew, one entry per CDR3 protein. The sample lists some 200,000 distinct CDR3 sequences, about 31% occurring once. Sample: whole blood, taken in connection with sensitization to the hapten diphenylcyclopropenone (DPC). The receptors stem from a woman under 40 with alopecia areata. Some clones in this sample may be carry-over from other donors' samples.

Ten or more counts support this clonotype. The chain links TRBV20-1 to TRBJ1-5, with 10 bases fitting TRBD1. V gave up 5 bases and J gave up 5 bases; unmatched junction bases: 3. From germline, CDR1 is DFQATT and CDR2 SNEGSKA (reference sequence). The CDR3 is 13 amino acids. CDR3 loop: CSAGTGADQPQHF. Written as DNA, the CDR3 is TGCAGTGCTGGGACAGGGGCCGATCAGCCCCAGCATTTT.

The chain carries TRBV7-2 and TRBJ2-5, with D tentatively TRBD1 (5 bases). V lost 1 base, J lost 7 bases, and 13 bases lay in between. Germline values: CDR1 SGHTA, CDR2 FQGNSA. The CDR3 length is 14 residues. In nucleotides, the CDR3 is TGTGCCAGCAGCTTAGATTCAGGGTACGGGACCCAGTACTTC. This sequence encodes CASSLDSGYGTQYF.

The chain couples TRBV20-1 to TRBJ2-5; the match to TRBD1 covers 9 bases. The CDR3 extends over 15 amino acids. In germline, CDR1 is DFQATT, CDR2 SNEGSKA (reference sequence). V gave up 5 bases and J gave up 4 bases; unmatched junction bases: 11. The CDR3 sequence is CSADRDRVRRETQYF. The CDR3, as DNA: TGCAGTGCTGACCGGGACAGGGTCCGTCGAGAGACCCAGTACTTC.

The gene calls are TRBV5-1 and TRBJ1-1, with TRBD1 identical over 9 bases. Germline values: CDR1 SGHRS, CDR2 YFSETQ. This CDR3 region has 18 residues. V was pared by 4 bases and J by 11 bases, with 24 bases of the junction left unmatched. This CDR3 reads CASSAGTGYESKQHRAFF. CDR3 sequence (DNA): TGCGCCAGCAGCGCCGGGACAGGGTACGAGAGTAAGCAACATCGGGCTTTCTTT.

This clonotype was observed a handful of times. The rearrangement joins TRBV28 to TRBJ2-5, with 7 bases fitting TRBD1. V dropped 4 bases and J dropped 2; count of bases not matched to a gene: 13. The CDR3 is made up of 17 amino acids. The germline gives CDR1 MDHEN, CDR2 SYDVKM. CDR3 DNA sequence: TGTGCCAGCAGTTCAGCCCTGGGACAGTTAGAACAAGAGACCCAGTACTTC. It yields the protein CASSSALGQLEQETQYF. Supplemented by reference TRBV28 and TRBJ2-5, the full variable domain reads DVKVTQSSRYLVKRTGEKVFLECVQDMDHENMFWYRQDPGLGLRLIYFSYDVKMKEKGDIPEGYSVSREKKERFSLILESASTNQTSMYLCASSSALGQLEQETQYFGPGTRLLVL.

The chain couples TRBV28 to TRBJ1-1, with 10 bases aligning to TRBD1. The CDR3 length is 16 residues. The V gene's germline CDR1 is MDHEN and CDR2 SYDVKM. With 7 bases clipped from V and 1 base from J, the junction kept 9 bases outside the gene matches. DNA for the CDR3: TGTGCCAGCACAATGACAGGGGGCGACGCGAACACTGAAGCTTTCTTT. This encodes CASTMTGGDANTEAFF.

The table lists this clonotype with a few counts. CDR3 sequence reads: CASGVSGGTDTQYF. The CDR3 coding sequence is TGTGCCAGCGGGGTAAGCGGGGGCACAGATACGCAGTATTTT. The chain recombines TRBV9 with TRBJ2-3; TRBD2 matches at 7 bases. Losses at the gene ends were 7 bases for V and 1 base for J; bases not matched to a gene: 6. Germline loops: CDR1 SGDLS, CDR2 YYNGEE. This CDR3 contains 14 residues.

This clonotype was seen a few times. The chain uses TRBV20-1 and TRBJ1-2; TRBD1 might be the D (6 bases). CDR1 is DFQATT, CDR2 SNEGSKA, per germline (reference sequence). CDR3 length equals 14 residues. The V end was cut by 4 bases, the J end by 2 bases, with 14 bases between. The CDR3 spells CSANPIQGNYGYTF. The CDR3 nucleotides read TGCAGTGCTAACCCAATACAGGGAAACTATGGCTACACCTTC.

This rearrangement joins TRBV6-5 to TRBJ1-2; TRBD1 matches 7 bases. Germline V CDR1 and CDR2: MNHEY, SVGAGI. CDR3 length: 15 amino acids. J lost 1 base, V lost 3 bases, and 5 bases had no gene match. CDR3 in amino acids: CASSYSGTDNYGYTF. As DNA, the CDR3 is TGTGCCAGCAGTTATTCCGGGACAGATAACTATGGCTACACCTTC.

This clonotype appeared a few times. The chain combines TRBV29-1 with TRBJ2-1, with D hard to call. The CDR3 length is 13 residues. Germline V gives CDR1 SQVTM, CDR2 ANQGSEA. The ends were cut back, 4 bases at V and 5 bases at J, with 12 bases in the middle. The CDR3 loop reads CSVVVLLNNEQFF. In nucleotides, the CDR3 is TGCAGCGTTGTAGTACTACTTAACAATGAGCAGTTCTTC.

The rearrangement links TRBV29-1 to TRBJ2-2, with 8 bases aligning to TRBD1. Germline V lookup: CDR1 SQVTM, CDR2 ANQGSEA. After removal of 4 bases from V and 3 bases from J, the junction contained 10 bases not matched to a gene. The CDR3 extends over 16 amino acids. CDR3 amino acids: CSVGETGGRYTGELFF. CDR3 DNA: TGCAGCGTTGGAGAAACAGGGGGTAGATACACCGGGGAGCTGTTTTTT.

The chain has TRBV12-3 or TRBV12-4 and TRBJ2-7; D is unresolved. The CDR3 sequence is 13 residues long. Trimming removed 4 bases at V and 2 bases at J, with 9 bases between. DNA of the CDR3: TGTGCCAGCAGTTCTAGTCCCACCTACGAGCAGTACTTC. Amino acid sequence: CASSSSPTYEQYF.

The CDR3 sequence: CASSQAVGNNSPLHF. CDR3 sequence (DNA): TGCGCCAGCAGCCAAGCGGTCGGTAACAATTCACCCCTCCACTTT. The chain is built from TRBV4-3 and TRBJ1-6; unclear D gene. With 1 base removed from V and 7 bases from J, the gap between germline ends came to 11 bases. The CDR3 is made up of 15 amino acids. Germline loops: CDR1 LGHNA, CDR2 YSLEER.

This clonotype showed up just a few times. V gene TRBV18 combines with J gene TRBJ2-3; D is undetermined. This CDR3 contains 14 residues. Germline assignment: CDR1 KGHSH and CDR2 LQKENI. Trimming cost V 5 bases and J 1 base, with 10 bases left between them. The CDR3 sequence: CASSSQFRTDTQYF. The CDR3 DNA is TGTGCCAGCTCATCTCAATTTCGCACAGATACGCAGTATTTT.

The chain recombines TRBV10-3 with TRBJ2-1, with 12 positions matching TRBD1. Germline lookup yields CDR1 ENHRY and CDR2 SYGVKD. The junction had 7 bases not matched to a gene; V was cut back by 2 bases and J by 8 bases. The CDR3 is 16 residues long. The CDR3 is CAISERGTGGLDEQFF. The CDR3 DNA reads TGTGCCATCAGTGAGAGAGGGACAGGGGGCCTGGATGAGCAGTTCTTC.

The chain recombines TRBV5-6 with TRBJ1-6, with D perhaps TRBD1 (6 bases). Germline-derived CDR1 and CDR2 are SGHDT and YYEEEE. This CDR3 is 14 amino acids long. The ends were cut back, 0 bases at V and 7 bases at J, with 8 bases in the middle. DNA for the CDR3: TGTGCCAGCAGCTTGGTGGGGGCGAATTCACCCCTCCACTTT. Amino acid sequence: CASSLVGANSPLHF.

The chain is built from TRBV7-2 and TRBJ2-7, with a possible D match to TRBD2 (5 bases). This CDR3 has 18 amino acids. Germline V lookup: CDR1 SGHTA, CDR2 FQGNSA. The V and J ends lost 2 bases and 0 bases respectively, with 20 bases between them. The DNA for the CDR3 is TGTGCCAGCAGCTTAAGGGTCGCGTCAGCGGTTAGCTCCTACGAGCAGTACTTC. Translated: CASSLRVASAVSSYEQYF.

The table lists this clonotype with a few counts. J is TRBJ2-1 and V is TRBV9, with 9 positions matching TRBD1. Germline-derived CDR1 and CDR2 are SGDLS and YYNGEE. This CDR3 comprises 13 residues. Trimming took 5 bases from V and 10 from J; bases not matched to a gene: 7. The CDR3 protein is CASSVQGAGEQFF. The CDR3 DNA reads as TGTGCCAGCAGTGTACAGGGGGCAGGAGAGCAGTTCTTC.

The chain couples TRBV28 to TRBJ2-7; D is uncertain. Germline CDR1 and CDR2: MDHEN and SYDVKM. V dropped 2 bases and J dropped 6 bases, with 8 bases sitting between them. The CDR3 covers 12 residues. For the CDR3, the DNA is TGTGCCAGCAGTTTAAGCCGGCTCGAGCAGTACTTC. This gives the protein CASSLSRLEQYF.

There are many counts of this clonotype. CDR3: CASSTAPGAKQYF. In DNA, the CDR3 is TGTGCCAGCAGTACCGCCCCGGGTGCCAAGCAGTACTTC. The chain recombines TRBV27 with TRBJ2-7; D not certain. Germline V gene sequence: CDR1 MNHEY, CDR2 SMNVEV (reference sequence). The CDR3 is made up of 13 amino acids. V was clipped by 5 bases and J by 8 bases, with 16 bases between them.